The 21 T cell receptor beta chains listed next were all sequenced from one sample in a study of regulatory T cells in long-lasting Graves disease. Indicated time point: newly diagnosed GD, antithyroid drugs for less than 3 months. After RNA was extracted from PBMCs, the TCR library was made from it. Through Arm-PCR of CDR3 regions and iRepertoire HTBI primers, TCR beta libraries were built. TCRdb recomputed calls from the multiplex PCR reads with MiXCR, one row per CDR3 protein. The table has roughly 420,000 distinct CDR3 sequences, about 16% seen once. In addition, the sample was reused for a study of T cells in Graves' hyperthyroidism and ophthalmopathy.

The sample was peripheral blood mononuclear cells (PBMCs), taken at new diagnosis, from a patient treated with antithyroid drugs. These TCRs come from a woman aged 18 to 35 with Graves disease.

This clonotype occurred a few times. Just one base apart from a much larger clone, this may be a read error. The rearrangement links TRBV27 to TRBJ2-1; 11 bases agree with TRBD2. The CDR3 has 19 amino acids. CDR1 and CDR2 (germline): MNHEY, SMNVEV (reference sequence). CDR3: CAGSPTGLAGLSSYNEQFF. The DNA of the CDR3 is TGTGCCGGCAGCCCCACAGGACTAGCGGGCTTAAGCTCCTACAATGAGCAGTTCTTC.

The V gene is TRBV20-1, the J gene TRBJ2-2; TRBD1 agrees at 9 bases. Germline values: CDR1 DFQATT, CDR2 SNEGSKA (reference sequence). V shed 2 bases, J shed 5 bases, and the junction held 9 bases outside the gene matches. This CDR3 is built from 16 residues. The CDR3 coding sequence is TGCAGTGCTAGAAAAGGATGGGGACAGGGAACCGGGGAGCTGTTTTTT. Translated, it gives CSARKGWGQGTGELFF.

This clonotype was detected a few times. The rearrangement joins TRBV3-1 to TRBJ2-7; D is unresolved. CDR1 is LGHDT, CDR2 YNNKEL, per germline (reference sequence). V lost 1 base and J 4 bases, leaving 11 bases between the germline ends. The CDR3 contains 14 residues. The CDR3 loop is CASSQGSVGYEQYF. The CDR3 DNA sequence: TGTGCCAGCAGCCAAGGTTCGGTTGGTTACGAGCAGTACTTC.

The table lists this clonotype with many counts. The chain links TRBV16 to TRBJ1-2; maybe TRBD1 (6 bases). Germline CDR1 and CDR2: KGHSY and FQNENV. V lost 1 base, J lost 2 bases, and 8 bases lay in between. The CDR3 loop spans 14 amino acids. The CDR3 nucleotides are TGTGCCAGCAGCCAATTGGGGACAAACTATGGCTACACCTTC. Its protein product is CASSQLGTNYGYTF.

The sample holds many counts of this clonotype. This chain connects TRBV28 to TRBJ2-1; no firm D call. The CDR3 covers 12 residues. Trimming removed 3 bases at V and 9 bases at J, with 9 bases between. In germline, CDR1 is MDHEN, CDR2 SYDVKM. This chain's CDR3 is CASSFLLSEQFF. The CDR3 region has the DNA TGTGCCAGCAGTTTCCTTCTGAGTGAGCAGTTCTTC.

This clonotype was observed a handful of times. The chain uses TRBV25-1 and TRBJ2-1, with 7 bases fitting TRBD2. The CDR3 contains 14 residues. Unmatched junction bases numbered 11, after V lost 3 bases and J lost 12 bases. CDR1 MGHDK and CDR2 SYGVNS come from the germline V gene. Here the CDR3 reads CASSDRGLVDGQFF. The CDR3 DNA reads TGTGCCAGCAGTGATAGAGGACTAGTGGATGGGCAGTTCTTC. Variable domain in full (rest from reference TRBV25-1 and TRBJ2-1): EADIYQTPRYLVIGTGKKITLECSQTMGHDKMYWYQQDPGMELHLIHYSYGVNSTEKGDLSSESTVSRIRTEHFPLTLESARPSHTSQYLCASSDRGLVDGQFFGPGTRLTVL.

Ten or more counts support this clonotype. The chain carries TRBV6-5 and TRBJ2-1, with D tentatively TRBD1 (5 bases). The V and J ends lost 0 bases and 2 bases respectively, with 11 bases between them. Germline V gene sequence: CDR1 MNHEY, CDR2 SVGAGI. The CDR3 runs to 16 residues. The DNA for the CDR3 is TGTGCCAGCAGTTACTCTAGGGGATCCCCCTACAATGAGCAGTTCTTC. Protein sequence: CASSYSRGSPYNEQFF.

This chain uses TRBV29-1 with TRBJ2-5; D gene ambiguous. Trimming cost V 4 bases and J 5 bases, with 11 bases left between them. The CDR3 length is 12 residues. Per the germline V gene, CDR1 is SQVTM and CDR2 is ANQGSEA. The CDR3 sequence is CSVVTIGETQYF. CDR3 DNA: TGCAGCGTTGTGACCATCGGGGAGACCCAGTACTTC.

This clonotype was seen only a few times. CDR3 DNA: TGTGCCAGCAGCCAAACGCGGGAGACCGACTACGAGCAGTACTTC. Translated, it gives CASSQTRETDYEQYF. This sequence joins TRBV25-1 and TRBJ2-7, with TRBD2 matching over 7 bases. The CDR3 spans 15 residues. Germline V gene data show CDR1 as MGHDK and CDR2 as SYGVNS. V gave up 6 bases and J gave up 3 bases; unmatched junction bases: 11.

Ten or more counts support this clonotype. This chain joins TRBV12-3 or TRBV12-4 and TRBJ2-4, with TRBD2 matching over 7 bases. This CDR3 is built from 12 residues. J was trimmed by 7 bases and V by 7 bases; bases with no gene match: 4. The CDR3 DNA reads TGTGCCAGCACAAACGGGGGGAACATTCAGTACTTC. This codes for CASTNGGNIQYF.

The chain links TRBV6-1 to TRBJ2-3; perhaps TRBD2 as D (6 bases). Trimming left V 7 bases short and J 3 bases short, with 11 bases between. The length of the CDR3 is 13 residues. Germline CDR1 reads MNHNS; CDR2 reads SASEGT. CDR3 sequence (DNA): TGTGCCAGCAATACGGCGGGGACAGATACGCAGTATTTT. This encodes CASNTAGTDTQYF.

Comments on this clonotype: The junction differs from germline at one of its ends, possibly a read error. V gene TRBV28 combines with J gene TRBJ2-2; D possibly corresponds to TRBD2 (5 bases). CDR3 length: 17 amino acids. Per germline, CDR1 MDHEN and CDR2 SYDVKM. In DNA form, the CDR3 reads TGTGCCTGCAGGACTCGCTGCGGTGCATTCGCCACCGGGGAGCTGTTTTTT. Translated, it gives CACRTRCGAFATGELFF.

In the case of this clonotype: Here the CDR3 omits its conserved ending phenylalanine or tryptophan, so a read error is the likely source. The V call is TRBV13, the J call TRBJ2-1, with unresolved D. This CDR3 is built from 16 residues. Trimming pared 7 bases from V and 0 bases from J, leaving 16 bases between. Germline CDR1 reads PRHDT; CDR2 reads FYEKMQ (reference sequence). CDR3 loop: CASTPWSLSSYNEQFS. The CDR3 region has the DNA TGTGCCAGCACCCCTTGGTCCCTTAGCTCCTACAATGAGCAGTTCTCC.

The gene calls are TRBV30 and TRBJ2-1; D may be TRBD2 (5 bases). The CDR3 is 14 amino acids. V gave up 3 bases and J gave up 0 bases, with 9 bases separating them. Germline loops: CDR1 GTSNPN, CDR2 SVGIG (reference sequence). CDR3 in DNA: TGTGCCTGGAGCCGGGGATTCTCCTACAATGAGCAGTTCTTC. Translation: CAWSRGFSYNEQFF.

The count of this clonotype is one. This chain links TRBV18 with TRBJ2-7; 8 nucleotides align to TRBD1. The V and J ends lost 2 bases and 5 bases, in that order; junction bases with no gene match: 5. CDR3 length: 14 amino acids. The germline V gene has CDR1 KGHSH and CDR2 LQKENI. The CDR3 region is CASSPDRGLHEQYF. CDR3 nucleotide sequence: TGTGCCAGCTCACCAGACAGGGGCCTGCACGAGCAGTACTTC.

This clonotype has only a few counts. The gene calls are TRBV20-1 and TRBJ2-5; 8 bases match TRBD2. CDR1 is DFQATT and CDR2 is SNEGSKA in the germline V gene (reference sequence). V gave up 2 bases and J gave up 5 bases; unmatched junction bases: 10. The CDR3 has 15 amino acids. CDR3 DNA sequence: TGCAGTGCTAGAAAGCACGGGAGGGCGGGTGAGACCCAGTACTTC. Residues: CSARKHGRAGETQYF.

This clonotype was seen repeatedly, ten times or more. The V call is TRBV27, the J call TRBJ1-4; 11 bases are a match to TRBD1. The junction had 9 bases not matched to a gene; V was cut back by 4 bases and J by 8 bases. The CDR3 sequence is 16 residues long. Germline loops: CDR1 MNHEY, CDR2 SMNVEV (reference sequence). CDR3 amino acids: CASSSRSGTGGEKLFF. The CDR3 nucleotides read TGTGCCAGCAGTTCGCGATCCGGGACAGGGGGGGAAAAACTGTTTTTT.

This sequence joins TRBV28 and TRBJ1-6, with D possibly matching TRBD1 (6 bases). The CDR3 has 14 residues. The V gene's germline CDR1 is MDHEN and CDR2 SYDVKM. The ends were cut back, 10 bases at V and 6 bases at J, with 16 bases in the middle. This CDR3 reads CATNRVVANSPLHF. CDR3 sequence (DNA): TGTGCCACCAACAGGGTCGTAGCTAATTCACCCCTCCACTTT.

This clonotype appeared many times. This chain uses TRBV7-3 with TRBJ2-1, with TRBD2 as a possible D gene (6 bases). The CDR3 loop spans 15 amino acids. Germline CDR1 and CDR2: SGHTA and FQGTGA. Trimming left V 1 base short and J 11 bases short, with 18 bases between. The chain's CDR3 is CASSLSPAEGPQQFF. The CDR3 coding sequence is TGTGCCAGCAGCTTAAGTCCGGCGGAGGGCCCCCAGCAGTTCTTC.

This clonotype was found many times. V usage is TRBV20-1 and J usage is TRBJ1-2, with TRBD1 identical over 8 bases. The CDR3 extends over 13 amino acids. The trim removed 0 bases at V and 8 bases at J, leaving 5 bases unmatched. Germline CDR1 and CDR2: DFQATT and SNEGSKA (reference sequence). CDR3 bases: TGCAGTGCTAGAGATCGGACAGGGAGCGGCTACACCTTC. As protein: CSARDRTGSGYTF.

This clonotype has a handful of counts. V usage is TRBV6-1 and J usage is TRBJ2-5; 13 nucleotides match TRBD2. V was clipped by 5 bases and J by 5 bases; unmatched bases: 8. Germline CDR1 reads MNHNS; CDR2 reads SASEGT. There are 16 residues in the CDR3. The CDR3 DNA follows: TGTGCCAGCAGTACCGGACTAGCGGGAGAGTGGGAGACCCAGTACTTC. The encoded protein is CASSTGLAGEWETQYF.